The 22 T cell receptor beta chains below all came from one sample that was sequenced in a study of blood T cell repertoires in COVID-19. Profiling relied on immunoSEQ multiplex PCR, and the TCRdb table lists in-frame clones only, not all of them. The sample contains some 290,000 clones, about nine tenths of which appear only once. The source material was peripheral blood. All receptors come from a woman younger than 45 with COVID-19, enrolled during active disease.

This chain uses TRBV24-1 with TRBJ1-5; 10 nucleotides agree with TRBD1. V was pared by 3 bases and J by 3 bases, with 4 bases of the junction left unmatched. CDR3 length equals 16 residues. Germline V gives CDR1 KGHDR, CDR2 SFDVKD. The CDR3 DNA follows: TGTGCCACCAGTGATAAGGACAGGGGGTTCAATCAGCCCCAGCATTTT. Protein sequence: CATSDKDRGFNQPQHF.

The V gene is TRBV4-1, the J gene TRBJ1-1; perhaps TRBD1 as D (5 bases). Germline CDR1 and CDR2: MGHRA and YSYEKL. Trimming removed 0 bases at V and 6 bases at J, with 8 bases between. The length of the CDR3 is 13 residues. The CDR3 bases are TGCGCCAGCAGCCAAGAAAGGGGTGCTGAAGCTTTCTTT. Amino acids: CASSQERGAEAFF.

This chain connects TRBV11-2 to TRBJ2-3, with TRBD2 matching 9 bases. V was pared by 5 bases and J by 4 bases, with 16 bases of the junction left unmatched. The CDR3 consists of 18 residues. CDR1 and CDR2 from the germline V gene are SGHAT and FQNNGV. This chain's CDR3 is CASSRTKGLARGADTQYF. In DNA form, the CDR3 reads TGTGCCAGCAGCCGAACAAAAGGACTAGCGAGAGGTGCAGATACGCAGTATTTT. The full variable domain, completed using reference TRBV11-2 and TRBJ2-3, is EAGVAQSPRYKIIEKRQSVAFWCNPISGHATLYWYQQILGQGPKLLIQFQNNGVVDDSQLPKDRFSAERLKGVDSTLKIQPAKLEDSAVYLCASSRTKGLARGADTQYFGPGTRLTVL.

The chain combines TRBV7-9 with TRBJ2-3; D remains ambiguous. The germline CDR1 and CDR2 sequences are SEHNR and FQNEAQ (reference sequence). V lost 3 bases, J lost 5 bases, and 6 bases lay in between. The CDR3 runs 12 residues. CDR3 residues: CASSLTKDTQYF. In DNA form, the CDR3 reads TGTGCCAGCAGCTTGACAAAAGATACGCAGTATTTT.

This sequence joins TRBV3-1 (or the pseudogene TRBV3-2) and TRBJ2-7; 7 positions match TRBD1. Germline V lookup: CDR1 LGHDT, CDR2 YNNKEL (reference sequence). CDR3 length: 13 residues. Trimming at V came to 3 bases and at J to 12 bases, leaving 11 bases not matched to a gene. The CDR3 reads CASSQGRTGTRYF. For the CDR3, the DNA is TGTGCCAGCAGCCAGGGTCGGACAGGAACTAGGTACTTC.

DNA of the CDR3: TGTGCCAGCTCACCAAGGGGCTCGCAAGAGACCCAGTACTTC. This translates into CASSPRGSQETQYF. The rearrangement joins TRBV18 to TRBJ2-5; tentatively, D is TRBD1 (5 bases). Germline CDR1 and CDR2: KGHSH and LQKENI. The CDR3 is made up of 14 amino acids. V was cut by 2 bases and J by 2 bases, with 9 bases left in between.

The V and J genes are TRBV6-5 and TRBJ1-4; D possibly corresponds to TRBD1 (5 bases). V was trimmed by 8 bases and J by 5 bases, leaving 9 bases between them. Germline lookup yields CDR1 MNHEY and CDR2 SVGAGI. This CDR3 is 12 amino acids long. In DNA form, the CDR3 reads TGTGCCAGCTCCAGGGCCAATGAAAAACTGTTTTTT. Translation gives CASSRANEKLFF.

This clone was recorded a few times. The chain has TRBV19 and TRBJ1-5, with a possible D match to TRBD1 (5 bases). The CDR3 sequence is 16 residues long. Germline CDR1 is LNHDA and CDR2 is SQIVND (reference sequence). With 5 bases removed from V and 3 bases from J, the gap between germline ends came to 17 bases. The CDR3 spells CASSWKIQVNNQPQHF. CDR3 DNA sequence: TGTGCCAGTAGTTGGAAGATACAGGTGAACAATCAGCCCCAGCATTTT.

The CDR3 nucleotides read TGTGCCAGCAGTACAGGGGTTGGCAAAAACATTCAGTACTTC. Amino acid sequence: CASSTGVGKNIQYF. The V and J genes are TRBV11-2 and TRBJ2-4; TRBD1 matches 7 bases. The CDR3 consists of 14 residues. Unmatched junction bases numbered 5, after V lost 6 bases and J lost 3 bases. CDR1 is SGHAT, CDR2 FQNNGV, per germline.

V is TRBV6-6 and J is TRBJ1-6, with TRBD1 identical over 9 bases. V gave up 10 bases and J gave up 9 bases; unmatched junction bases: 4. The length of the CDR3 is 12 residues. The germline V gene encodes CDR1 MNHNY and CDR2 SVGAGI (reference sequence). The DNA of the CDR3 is TGTGCCACCGGACAGGGGACTTCACCCCTCCACTTT. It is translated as CATGQGTSPLHF.

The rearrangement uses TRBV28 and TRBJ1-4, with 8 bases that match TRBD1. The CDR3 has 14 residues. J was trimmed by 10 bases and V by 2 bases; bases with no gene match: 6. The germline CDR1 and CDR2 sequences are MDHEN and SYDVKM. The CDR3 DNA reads TGTGCCAGCAGTTTACAGGGGGCGAGGGGAAAACTGTTTTTT. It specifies CASSLQGARGKLFF.

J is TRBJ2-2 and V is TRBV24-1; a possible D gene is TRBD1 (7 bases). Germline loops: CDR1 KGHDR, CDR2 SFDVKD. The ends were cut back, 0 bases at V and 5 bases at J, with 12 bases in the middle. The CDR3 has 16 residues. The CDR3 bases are TGTGCCACCAGTGATTTGAGAGCAGGGGGGACCGGGGAGCTGTTTTTT. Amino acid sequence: CATSDLRAGGTGELFF.

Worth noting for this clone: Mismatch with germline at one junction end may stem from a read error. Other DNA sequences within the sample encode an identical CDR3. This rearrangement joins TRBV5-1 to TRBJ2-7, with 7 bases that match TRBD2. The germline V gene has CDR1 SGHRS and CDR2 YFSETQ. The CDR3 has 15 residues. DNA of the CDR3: TGTGCCAGCAGCTTGGCGGCGGGAGAGCATTACGAGCAGTACTTC. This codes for CASSLAAGEHYEQYF. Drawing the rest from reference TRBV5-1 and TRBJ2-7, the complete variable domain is KAGVTQTPRYLIKTRGQQVTLSCSPISGHRSVSWYQQTPGQGLQFLFEYFSETQRNKGNFPGRFSGRQFSNSRSEMNVSTLELGDSALYLCASSLAAGEHYEQYFGPGTRLTVT.

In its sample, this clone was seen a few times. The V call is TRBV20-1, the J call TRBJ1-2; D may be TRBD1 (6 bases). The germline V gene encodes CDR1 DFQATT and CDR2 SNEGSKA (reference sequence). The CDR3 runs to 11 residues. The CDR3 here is CSCGGLHGYTF. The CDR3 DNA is TGCAGCTGCGGGGGGCTCCATGGCTACACCTTC.

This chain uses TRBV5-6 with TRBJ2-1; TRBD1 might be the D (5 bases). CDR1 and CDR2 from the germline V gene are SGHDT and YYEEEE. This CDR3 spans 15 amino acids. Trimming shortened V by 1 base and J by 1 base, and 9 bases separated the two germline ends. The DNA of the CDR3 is TGTGCCAGCAGCTTGCAGGGTCCATCCTACAATGAGCAGTTCTTC. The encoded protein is CASSLQGPSYNEQFF.

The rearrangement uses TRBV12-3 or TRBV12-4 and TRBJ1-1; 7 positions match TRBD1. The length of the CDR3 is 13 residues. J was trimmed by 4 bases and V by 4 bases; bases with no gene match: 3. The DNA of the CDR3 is TGTGCCAGCAGTTCCCGGGACAGCACTGAAGCTTTCTTT. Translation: CASSSRDSTEAFF.

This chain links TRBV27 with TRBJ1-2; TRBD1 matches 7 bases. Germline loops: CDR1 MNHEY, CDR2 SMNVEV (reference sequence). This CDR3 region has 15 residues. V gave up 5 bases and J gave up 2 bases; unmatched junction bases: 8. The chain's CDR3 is CASSQLGTANYGYTF. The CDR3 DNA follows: TGTGCCAGCAGTCAACTCGGGACAGCGAACTATGGCTACACCTTC.

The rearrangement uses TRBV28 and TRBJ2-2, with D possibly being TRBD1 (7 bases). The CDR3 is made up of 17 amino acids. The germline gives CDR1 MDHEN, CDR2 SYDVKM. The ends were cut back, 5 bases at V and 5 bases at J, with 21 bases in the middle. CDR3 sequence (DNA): TGTGCCAGCAGTCTCCAGAGGAGGGGGCAGTGGACCGGGGAGCTGTTTTTT. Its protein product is CASSLQRRGQWTGELFF.

The CDR3 nucleotides read TGTGCCTGGTCGTTACAAGAGACCCAGTACTTC. Amino acids: CAWSLQETQYF. The V call is TRBV30, the J call TRBJ2-5; D not certain. Germline CDR1 and CDR2: GTSNPN and SVGIG (reference sequence). The CDR3 consists of 11 residues. Deletions cut 5 bases from V and 2 bases from J, with 6 bases between. The variable domain in full, completed from reference TRBV30 and TRBJ2-5, reads SQTIHQWPATLVQPVGSPLSLECTVEGTSNPNLYWYRQAAGRGLQLLFYSVGIGQISSEVPQNLSASRPQDRQFILSSKKLLLSDSGFYLCAWSLQETQYFGPGTRLLVL.

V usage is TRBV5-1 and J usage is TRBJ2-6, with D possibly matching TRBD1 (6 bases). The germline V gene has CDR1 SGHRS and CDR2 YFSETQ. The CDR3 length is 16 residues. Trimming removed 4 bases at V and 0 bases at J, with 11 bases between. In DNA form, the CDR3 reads TGCGCCAGCAGCAACGGACAGCTCTCTGGGGCCAACGTCCTGACTTTC. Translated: CASSNGQLSGANVLTF.

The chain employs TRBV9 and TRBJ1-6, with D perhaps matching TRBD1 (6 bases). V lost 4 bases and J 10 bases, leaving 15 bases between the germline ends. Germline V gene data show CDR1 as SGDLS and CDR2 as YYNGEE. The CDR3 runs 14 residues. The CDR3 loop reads CASSPHRVGSPLHF. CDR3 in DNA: TGTGCCAGCAGCCCCCACAGGGTGGGGTCACCCCTCCACTTT.

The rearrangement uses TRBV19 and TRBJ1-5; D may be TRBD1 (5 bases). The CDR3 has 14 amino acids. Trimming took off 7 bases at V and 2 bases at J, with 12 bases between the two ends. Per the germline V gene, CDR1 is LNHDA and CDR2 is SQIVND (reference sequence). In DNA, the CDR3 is TGTGCCAGTAATGCGCAGGGTGGCAATCAGCCCCAGCATTTT. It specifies CASNAQGGNQPQHF.